These 25 T cell receptor beta chains share one sample of origin, sequenced in a study of siplizumab effects on memory and regulatory T cells. The table came from immunoSEQ multiplex PCR; TCRdb's copy has only in-frame clones and leaves some out. The sample contains about 100,000 clones, over 90% of which appear only once. The sample consisted of non-Treg CD4+ T cells sorted from blood. Source of these receptors: a human donor in good health.

The V and J genes are TRBV28 and TRBJ1-2, with D unresolved. Trimming took 1 base from V and 3 from J, leaving 6 bases between them. The CDR3 spans 13 residues. The germline V gene encodes CDR1 MDHEN and CDR2 SYDVKM. CDR3: CASSLSVDYGYTF. In nucleotides, the CDR3 is TGTGCCAGCAGTTTATCTGTCGACTATGGCTACACCTTC.

This clone was counted only a few times. The J gene is TRBJ1-2, the V gene TRBV2, with 8 bases that match TRBD1. The CDR3 has 16 amino acids. Looked up from germline, CDR1 is SNHLY and CDR2 is FYNNEI. Unmatched junction bases numbered 7, after V lost 1 base and J lost 3 bases. The CDR3 loop is CASSEDAGGRYYGYTF. CDR3 DNA sequence: TGTGCCAGCAGTGAAGATGCAGGGGGCCGGTACTATGGCTACACCTTC.

This clone was observed once. J is TRBJ2-5 and V is TRBV2, with 8 bases aligning to TRBD2. Germline V CDR1 and CDR2: SNHLY, FYNNEI. V was pared by 7 bases and J by 1 base, with 11 bases of the junction left unmatched. The CDR3 is 16 amino acids. CDR3 amino acids: CASNVIRLASQETQYF. The CDR3 DNA reads TGTGCCAGCAACGTTATTCGACTAGCGAGCCAAGAGACCCAGTACTTC.

V is TRBV30 and J is TRBJ2-7; tentatively, D is TRBD1 (5 bases). The CDR3 length is 13 residues. Germline CDR1 is GTSNPN and CDR2 is SVGIG (reference sequence). V gave up 2 bases and J gave up 9 bases, with 17 bases separating them. This CDR3 reads CAWSIRVKSGQYF. The CDR3 DNA sequence: TGTGCCTGGAGTATCAGGGTAAAGTCGGGGCAGTACTTC. The variable domain in full, completed from reference TRBV30 and TRBJ2-7, reads SQTIHQWPATLVQPVGSPLSLECTVEGTSNPNLYWYRQAAGRGLQLLFYSVGIGQISSEVPQNLSASRPQDRQFILSSKKLLLSDSGFYLCAWSIRVKSGQYFGPGTRLTVT.

This clone appeared a single time. V gene TRBV7-9 combines with J gene TRBJ1-2; TRBD1 agrees at 8 bases. The CDR3 runs 15 residues. From germline, CDR1 is SEHNR and CDR2 FQNEAQ (reference sequence). J lost 8 bases, V lost 5 bases, and 13 bases had no gene match. The DNA of the CDR3 is TGTGCCAGCAGCCCACCCACAAGACAGGGGTACGGCTACACCTTC. As protein: CASSPPTRQGYGYTF.

The V gene is TRBV10-2, the J gene TRBJ1-2; D is possibly TRBD1 (6 bases). Germline V gives CDR1 WSHSY, CDR2 SAAADI. V was cut by 8 bases and J by 2 bases, with 12 bases left in between. The CDR3 extends over 13 amino acids. The CDR3 sequence: CASRVTGNYGYTF. The CDR3 bases are TGCGCCAGCCGAGTTACAGGGAACTATGGCTACACCTTC.

The chain has TRBV5-6 and TRBJ2-6; no reliable D call. Germline V CDR1 and CDR2: SGHDT, YYEEEE. The CDR3 loop spans 16 amino acids. V was cut by 0 bases and J by 0 bases, with 7 bases left in between. The CDR3 sequence: CASSLVRASGANVLTF. In DNA form, the CDR3 reads TGTGCCAGCAGCTTGGTTCGGGCCTCTGGGGCCAACGTCCTGACTTTC.

The genes are TRBV29-1 and TRBJ1-5; D possibly corresponds to TRBD1 (5 bases). V was shortened by 4 bases and J by 5 bases, with 9 bases between the two germline ends. In germline, CDR1 is SQVTM, CDR2 ANQGSEA. The CDR3 has 12 residues. CDR3 bases: TGCAGCGTTGGTGACAGTTATCAGCCCCAGCATTTT. As protein: CSVGDSYQPQHF.

V is TRBV27 and J is TRBJ2-1; 10 nucleotides align to TRBD2. The length of the CDR3 is 18 residues. V lost 1 base and J lost 0; bases outside the gene matches: 6. CDR1 and CDR2 from the germline V gene are MNHEY and SMNVEV (reference sequence). The CDR3 reads CASSLFSGGTSSYNEQFF. The CDR3 DNA is TGTGCCAGCAGTTTATTTAGCGGGGGGACGAGCTCCTACAATGAGCAGTTCTTC.

This clone was observed a single time. The chain joins TRBV19 to TRBJ2-7; no clear D. Trimming removed 5 bases from V and 4 bases from J, with 9 bases in between. This CDR3 region has 12 residues. The germline V gene has CDR1 LNHDA and CDR2 SQIVND (reference sequence). CDR3 sequence: CASSAGSYEQYF. The CDR3 DNA is TGTGCCAGTAGTGCTGGTTCGTACGAGCAGTACTTC.

The chain is built from TRBV6-4 and TRBJ1-1; D uncertain. Per germline, CDR1 MRHNA and CDR2 SNTAGT. The ends were cut back, 6 bases at V and 9 bases at J, with 5 bases in the middle. The CDR3 length is 9 residues. The CDR3 reads CASRPKAFF. The CDR3 DNA reads TGTGCCAGCAGGCCGAAAGCTTTCTTT.

The chain joins TRBV28 to TRBJ1-1, with D unclear. With 3 bases removed from V and 7 bases from J, the gap between germline ends came to 15 bases. The CDR3 is made up of 14 amino acids. Germline CDR1 is MDHEN and CDR2 is SYDVKM. CDR3 nucleotide sequence: TGTGCCAGCAGTTTCCCCCTTCCGAGGATTGAAGCTTTCTTT. Its protein is CASSFPLPRIEAFF.

This clone was detected only once. The rearrangement uses TRBV6-1 and TRBJ1-1; D remains ambiguous. Germline loops: CDR1 MNHNS, CDR2 SASEGT. V was cut by 4 bases and J by 1 base, with 7 bases left in between. This CDR3 spans 13 amino acids. This chain's CDR3 is CASSGTANTEAFF. In DNA, the CDR3 is TGTGCCAGCAGTGGCACAGCGAACACTGAAGCTTTCTTT.

The chain carries TRBV14 and TRBJ2-3; D remains unclear. Germline V lookup: CDR1 SGHDN, CDR2 FVKESK. Between the trimmed V and J ends, which lost 0 bases and 3 bases, there was a span of 10 bases. This CDR3 spans 15 amino acids. The CDR3 here is CASSQDWRGTDTQYF. CDR3 coding DNA: TGTGCCAGCAGCCAAGATTGGCGTGGAACAGATACGCAGTATTTT.

This clone was picked up one time. The chain joins TRBV28 to TRBJ1-2, with a possible D match to TRBD1 (5 bases). The CDR3 runs to 14 residues. Looked up from germline, CDR1 is MDHEN and CDR2 is SYDVKM. V lost 4 bases, J lost 4 bases, and 13 bases lay in between. CDR3 sequence reads: CASSSQVGTYGYTF. CDR3 DNA sequence: TGTGCCAGCAGTTCCCAGGTGGGGACCTATGGCTACACCTTC.

The chain links TRBV28 to TRBJ1-2; no clear D gene. The length of the CDR3 is 14 residues. Trimming took off 6 bases at V and 6 bases at J, with 17 bases between the two ends. From germline, CDR1 is MDHEN and CDR2 SYDVKM. The CDR3 sequence: CASSRRWVGDGYTF. The CDR3 bases are TGTGCCAGCAGCCGACGTTGGGTTGGGGATGGCTACACCTTC.

V usage is TRBV11-3 and J usage is TRBJ1-4; no firm D call. CDR3 size: 13 residues. Trimming left V 1 base short and J 3 bases short, with 3 bases between. Germline CDR1 and CDR2: SGHNT and YENEEA. The CDR3, as DNA: TGTGCCAGCAGCTTAGGGCCTAATGAAAAACTGTTTTTT. It translates to CASSLGPNEKLFF.

This sequence joins TRBV14 and TRBJ1-1, with 8 bases lining up with TRBD1. Losses at the gene ends were 5 bases for V and 4 bases for J; bases not matched to a gene: 6. Germline assignment: CDR1 SGHDN and CDR2 FVKESK. This CDR3 has 14 amino acids. Here the CDR3 DNA reads TGTGCCAGCAGCACCTACAGGGGGAGCACTGAAGCTTTCTTT. This codes for CASSTYRGSTEAFF.

The chain has TRBV7-2 and TRBJ1-2, with D maybe TRBD1 (6 bases). This CDR3 has 13 residues. Between the trimmed V and J ends, which lost 3 bases and 4 bases, there was a span of 9 bases. Germline loops: CDR1 SGHTA, CDR2 FQGNSA. This chain's CDR3 is CASSFLDSYGYTF. The CDR3, as DNA: TGTGCCAGCAGCTTTCTGGACAGCTATGGCTACACCTTC.

The rearrangement uses TRBV30 and TRBJ2-2, with 11 bases fitting TRBD1. The germline gives CDR1 GTSNPN, CDR2 SVGIG (reference sequence). V lost 5 bases to trimming and J lost 7 bases; unmatched junction nucleotides: 3. CDR3 length equals 13 residues. The CDR3 loop is CAWDGTGGGELFF. The CDR3 bases are TGTGCCTGGGACGGGACAGGGGGCGGGGAGCTGTTTTTT.

This clone showed up just once. The chain couples TRBV7-2 to TRBJ2-5; D possibly corresponds to TRBD1 (8 bases). The CDR3 is made up of 17 amino acids. V was clipped by 5 bases and J by 4 bases, with 23 bases between them. Per the germline V gene, CDR1 is SGHTA and CDR2 is FQGNSA. CDR3 protein: CASSPTLRTGRVETQYF. The CDR3 DNA sequence: TGTGCCAGCAGCCCAACCCTTAGGACAGGGAGGGTAGAGACCCAGTACTTC.

This chain connects TRBV28 to TRBJ2-2; 7 nucleotides agree with TRBD1. The trim removed 3 bases at V and 4 bases at J, leaving 8 bases unmatched. Germline CDR1 and CDR2: MDHEN and SYDVKM. CDR3 size: 16 residues. CDR3 region: CASSLRRGRRTGELFF. The CDR3 DNA follows: TGTGCCAGCAGTTTGCGAAGGGGGCGTCGCACCGGGGAGCTGTTTTTT.

The chain links TRBV19 to TRBJ2-5; 7 bases match TRBD1. The CDR3 runs 12 residues. The germline CDR1 and CDR2 sequences are LNHDA and SQIVND (reference sequence). The junction had 1 base not matched to a gene; V was cut back by 4 bases and J by 5 bases. The CDR3 sequence is CASSTRGETQYF. In nucleotides, the CDR3 is TGTGCCAGTAGTACCAGGGGGGAGACCCAGTACTTC.

This rearrangement joins TRBV7-9 to TRBJ2-5; D tentatively fits TRBD1 or TRBD2 (5 bases each). Deletions cut 7 bases from V and 1 base from J, with 16 bases between. This CDR3 has 15 residues. Germline assignment: CDR1 SEHNR and CDR2 FQNEAQ (reference sequence). CDR3 region: CASNPVSGTQETQYF. The CDR3 coding sequence is TGTGCCAGCAACCCCGTTTCGGGGACCCAAGAGACCCAGTACTTC.

The chain combines TRBV28 with TRBJ1-2; possible D gene TRBD1, 5 bases. The length of the CDR3 is 13 residues. V lost 5 bases and J 5 bases, leaving 12 bases between the germline ends. Germline loops: CDR1 MDHEN, CDR2 SYDVKM. The CDR3 here is CASSRDGVYGYTF. CDR3 coding DNA: TGTGCCAGCAGTCGGGACGGCGTTTATGGCTACACCTTC.